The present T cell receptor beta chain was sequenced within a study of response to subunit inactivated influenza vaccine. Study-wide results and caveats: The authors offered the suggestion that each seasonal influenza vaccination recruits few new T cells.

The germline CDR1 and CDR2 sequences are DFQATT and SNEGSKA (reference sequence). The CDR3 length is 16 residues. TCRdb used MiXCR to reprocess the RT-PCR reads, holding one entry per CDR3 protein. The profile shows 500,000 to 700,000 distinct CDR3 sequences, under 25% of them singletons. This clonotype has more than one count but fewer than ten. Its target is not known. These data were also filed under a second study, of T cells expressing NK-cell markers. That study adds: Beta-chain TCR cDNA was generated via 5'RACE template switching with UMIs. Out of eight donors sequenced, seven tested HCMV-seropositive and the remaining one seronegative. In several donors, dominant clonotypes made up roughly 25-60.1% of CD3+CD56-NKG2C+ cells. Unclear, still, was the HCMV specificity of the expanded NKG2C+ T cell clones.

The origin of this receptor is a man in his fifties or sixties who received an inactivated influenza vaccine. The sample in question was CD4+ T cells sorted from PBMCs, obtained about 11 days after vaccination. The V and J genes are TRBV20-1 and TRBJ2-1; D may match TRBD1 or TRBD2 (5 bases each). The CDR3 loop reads CSPGPSTLGSYNEQFF. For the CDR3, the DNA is TGCAGCCCGGGACCTTCGACCCTCGGCTCCTACAATGAGCAGTTCTTC.